This T cell receptor beta chain came from a study of cytomegalovirus exposure and HLA in healthy donors. The study, taken as a whole, reports: Listed as cytomegalovirus-associated were approximately 160 TCR beta chains.

The CDR3 is 16 amino acids. The V and J ends lost 4 bases and 4 bases, in that order; junction bases with no gene match: 9. CDR1 is SGHNT and CDR2 is YYREEE in the germline V gene (reference sequence). On this clone itself: The antigen remains undetermined.

Generated by immunoSEQ multiplex PCR, the TCRdb table keeps only in-frame clones and is missing some. The sample has 90,000 to 150,000 clones, about 87% seen once. Separation from the roughly 690-subject first cohort characterized the roughly 120-subject validation cohort, to which the donors belonged. The chain links TRBV5-4 to TRBJ2-2; 8 nucleotides align to TRBD2. The receptor was isolated from a man younger than 30 in good health and CMV-seronegative. The sample consisted of PBMCs. CDR3 nucleotides: TGTGCCAGCAGCGGACCGGGACTAGTGGCCACCGGGGAGCTGTTTTTT. Its protein product is CASSGPGLVATGELFF.